This T cell receptor beta chain was found in a study of T cell repertoires in cytomegalovirus infection. The CDR3 has 17 amino acids. Trimming cost V 1 base and J 1 base; bases outside gene matches: 5. Germline CDR1 is SGHAT and CDR2 is FQNNGV. TCRdb called the reads again in MiXCR, with one record for every CDR3 protein. This table has under 500,000 distinct CDR3 sequences, about two fifths appearing once. In regard to this clonotype: The antigen remains undetermined.

J is TRBJ2-1 and V is TRBV11-2; TRBD2 aligns across 9 bases. The origin of this receptor is a human donor in good health (CMV status not recorded). Some clones in this sample may be carry-over from other donors' samples. This material consisted of cultured PBMCs, taken from culture after CMV antigen stimulation. In nucleotides, the CDR3 is TGTGCCAGCAGCTTAGTGGCGGGAGGGCCTTCCTACAATGAGCAGTTCTTC. Translation: CASSLVAGGPSYNEQFF.